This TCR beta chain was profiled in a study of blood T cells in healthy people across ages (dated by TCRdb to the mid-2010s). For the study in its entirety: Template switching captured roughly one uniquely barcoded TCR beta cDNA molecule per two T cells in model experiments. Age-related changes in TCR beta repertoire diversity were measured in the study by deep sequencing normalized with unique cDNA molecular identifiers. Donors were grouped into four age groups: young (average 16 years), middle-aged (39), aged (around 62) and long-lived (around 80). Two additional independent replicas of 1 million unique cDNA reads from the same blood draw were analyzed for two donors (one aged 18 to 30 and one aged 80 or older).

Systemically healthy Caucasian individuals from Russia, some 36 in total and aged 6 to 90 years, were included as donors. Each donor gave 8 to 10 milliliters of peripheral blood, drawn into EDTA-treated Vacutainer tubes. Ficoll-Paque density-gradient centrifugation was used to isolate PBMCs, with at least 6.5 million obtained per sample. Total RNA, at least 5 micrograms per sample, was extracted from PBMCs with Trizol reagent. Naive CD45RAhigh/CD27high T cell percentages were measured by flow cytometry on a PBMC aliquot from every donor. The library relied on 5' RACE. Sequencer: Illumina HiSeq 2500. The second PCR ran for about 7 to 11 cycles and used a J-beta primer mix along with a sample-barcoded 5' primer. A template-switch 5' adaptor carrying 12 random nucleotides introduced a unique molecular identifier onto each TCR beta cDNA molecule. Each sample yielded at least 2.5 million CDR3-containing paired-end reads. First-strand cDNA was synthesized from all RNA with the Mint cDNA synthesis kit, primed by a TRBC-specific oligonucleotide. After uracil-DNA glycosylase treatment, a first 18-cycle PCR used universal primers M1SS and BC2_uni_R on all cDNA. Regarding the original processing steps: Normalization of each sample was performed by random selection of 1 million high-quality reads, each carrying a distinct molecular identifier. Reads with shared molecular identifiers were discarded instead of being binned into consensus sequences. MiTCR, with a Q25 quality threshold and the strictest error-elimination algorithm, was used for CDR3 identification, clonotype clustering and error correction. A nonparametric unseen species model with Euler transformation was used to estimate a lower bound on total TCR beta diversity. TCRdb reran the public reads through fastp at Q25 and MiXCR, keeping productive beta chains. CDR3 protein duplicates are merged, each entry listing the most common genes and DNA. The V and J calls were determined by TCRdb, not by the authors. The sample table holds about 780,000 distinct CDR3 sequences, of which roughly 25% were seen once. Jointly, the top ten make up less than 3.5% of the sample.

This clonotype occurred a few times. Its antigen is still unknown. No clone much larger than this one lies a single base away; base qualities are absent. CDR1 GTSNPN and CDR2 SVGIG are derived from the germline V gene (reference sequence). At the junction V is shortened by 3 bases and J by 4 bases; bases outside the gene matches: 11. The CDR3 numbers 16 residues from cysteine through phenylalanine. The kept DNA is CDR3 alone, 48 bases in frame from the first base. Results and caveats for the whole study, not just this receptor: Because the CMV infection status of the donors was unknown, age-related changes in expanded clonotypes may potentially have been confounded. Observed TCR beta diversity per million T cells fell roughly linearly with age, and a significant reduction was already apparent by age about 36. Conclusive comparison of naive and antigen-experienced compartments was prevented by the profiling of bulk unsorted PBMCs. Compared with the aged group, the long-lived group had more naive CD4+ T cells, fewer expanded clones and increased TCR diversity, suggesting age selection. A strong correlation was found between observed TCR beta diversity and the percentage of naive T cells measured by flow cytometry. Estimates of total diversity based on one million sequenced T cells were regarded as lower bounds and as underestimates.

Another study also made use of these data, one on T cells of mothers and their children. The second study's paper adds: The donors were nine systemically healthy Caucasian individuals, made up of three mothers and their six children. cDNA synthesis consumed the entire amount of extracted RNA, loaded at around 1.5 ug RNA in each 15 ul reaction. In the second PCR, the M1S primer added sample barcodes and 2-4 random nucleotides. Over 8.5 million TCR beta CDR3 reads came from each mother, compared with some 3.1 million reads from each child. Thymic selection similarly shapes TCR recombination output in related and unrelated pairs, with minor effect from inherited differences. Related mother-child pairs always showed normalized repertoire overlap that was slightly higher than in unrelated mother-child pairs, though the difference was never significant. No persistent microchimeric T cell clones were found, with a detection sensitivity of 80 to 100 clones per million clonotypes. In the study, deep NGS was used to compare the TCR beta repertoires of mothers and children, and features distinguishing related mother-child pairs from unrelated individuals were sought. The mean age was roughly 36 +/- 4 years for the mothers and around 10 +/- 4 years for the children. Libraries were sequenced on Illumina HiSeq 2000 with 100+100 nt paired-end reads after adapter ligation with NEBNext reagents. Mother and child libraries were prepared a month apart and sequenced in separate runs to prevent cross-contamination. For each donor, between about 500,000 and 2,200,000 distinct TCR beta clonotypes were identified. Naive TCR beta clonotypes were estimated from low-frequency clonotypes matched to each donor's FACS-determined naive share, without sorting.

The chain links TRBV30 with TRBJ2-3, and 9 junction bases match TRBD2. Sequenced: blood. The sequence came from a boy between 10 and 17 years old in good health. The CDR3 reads CAWSAPPGLASDTQYF. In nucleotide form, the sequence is TGTGCCTGGAGCGCACCGCCGGGACTAGCTTCAGATACGCAGTATTTT.